This T cell receptor (beta chain) emerged from a study of sequential checkpoint blockade in melanoma. At the level of the study: Maintenance nivolumab came after either treatment sequence.

The assay was immunoSEQ multiplex PCR, and TCRdb's table has in-frame clones only and misses some. This sample has 25,000 to 35,000 clones, with approximately 88% found just once. The treatment was: randomized to nivolumab then ipilimumab (arm A) or the reverse (arm B). PBMC sorting kept live CD3+CD8+ cells without CD19 or CD56. The specimen was CD8+ T cells sorted from blood (inferred from file names), collected from a patient given nivolumab and ipilimumab in sequence. The sequence came from a human donor with melanoma.

In DNA form, the CDR3 reads TGTGCCAGCAGCTTTGAGGGAGCGACGTACGAGGAGCAGTACTTC. It yields the protein CASSFEGATYEEQYF. The chain carries TRBV11-2 and TRBJ2-7; TRBD2 might be the D (5 bases). Germline lookup yields CDR1 SGHAT and CDR2 FQNNGV. Deletions cut 3 bases from V and 7 bases from J, with 19 bases between. CDR3 length equals 15 residues.